This T cell receptor (beta chain) is from a study of PD-1 blockade in classical Hodgkin lymphoma (TCRdb year 2020). For context, the study as a whole: Nivolumab dosing was 3 mg/kg intravenously every 2 weeks, continuing until either disease progression or unacceptable toxicity. A peripheral blood immune signature of response to PD-1 blockade in classical Hodgkin lymphoma was defined using TCR beta sequencing and CyTOF. What the study reported, not specific to this receptor: Trial patients with a complete response had baseline diversity similar to that of newly diagnosed patients, while partial responders and progressors had significantly lower diversity. Baseline TCR diversity was reported to be lower in newly diagnosed patients than in healthy donors and to be lower still in relapsed/refractory patients. The study was restricted to a single clinical trial cohort, and the causes of repertoire differences, possibly disease activity or prior therapy, were left undefined. A significant rise by C4D1 was seen in CD4+ but not CD8+ TCR diversity (p=0.0027 vs p=0.16), with the rise being most apparent in complete responders (p=0.02). Lower diversity was observed in patients in whom nivolumab was started less than 1 year after ASCT, and these patients were excluded from later analyses so that confounding by immune reconstitution would be avoided.

Concerning this clone itself: No antigen is known for it. Base qualities are not recorded, but no much larger clone differs from it by a single base.

The time point label of this sample denotes: cycle 1 day 1 (C1D1), immediately before nivolumab initiation. Every trial patient had relapsed following autologous stem cell transplantation, and prior brentuximab vedotin exposure was what differed among cohorts A, B and C. A Miltenyi CD4+ T cell isolation kit was used for magnetic negative selection to purify CD4+ T cells from thawed PBMCs. The trial cohort was composed of about 60 patients with relapsed/refractory classical Hodgkin lymphoma, for whom complete response, partial response or progressive disease was recorded as best overall response. In the multi-cohort phase II CheckMate 205 trial, trial patients received single-agent nivolumab. An independent review committee assessed best overall response by applying the 2007 International Working Group response criteria. Trial PBMCs were obtained immediately prior to nivolumab initiation (C1D1) and on therapy at cycle 2 day 1 and cycle 4 day 1. Peripheral blood was collected in 8 mL Vacutainer Cell Preparation Tubes, from which PBMCs were isolated by centrifugation and then cryopreserved. Purified CD4+ and CD8+ fractions were prepared only for cases in which an additional PBMC sample was available. Magnetically labelled cells were depleted on LS columns in a quadroMACS separator, and the flow-through was collected as the purified fraction.

Genomic DNA was extracted with the Qiagen DNeasy kit from unsorted PBMCs and from negatively selected CD4+ and CD8+ fractions. TCR beta CDR3 regions were subjected to amplification by immunoSEQ multiplex PCR with primers that anneal to V and J segments. Amplification bias was minimized using a synthetic immune receptor repertoire, and residual bias was removed computationally after sequencing. In the authors' own workflow: Custom Python scripts were used to quantify repertoire diversity as the Shannon entropy index. Unsorted, CD4+ and CD8+ repertoires were examined separately, except in combined analyses, for which CD4+ and CD8+ sequences were merged in silico. Clonal expansion was defined as a frequency increase of at least 2-fold after treatment compared with C1D1, and clones undetected at baseline were assigned a pseudocount of 0.5. Clones with 0 or 1 copy at C1D1 were classified as singleton clones, and clones with 2 or more copies were classified as non-singleton clones. Clones expanded in unsorted samples were annotated as CD4+, CD8+ or unknown by matching protein sequences in sorted samples from the same patient. Wilcoxon tests were applied to paired samples to test diversity changes from C1D1 to C4D1. This is the immuneACCESS table as TCRdb keeps it, with only in-frame sequences that have V and J called. A part of the clones is gone; compared with another copy, unresolved V genes explain less than half, and the rest is unexplained. V, J and clone size reflect that table, while D and trimming were determined from the DNA. This sample lists 8,000 to 9,000 clones; approximately 84% were detected once. Of the sample, around 10% is held by the ten largest clones.

According to the germline V gene (reference sequence), CDR1 reads LNHDA and CDR2 reads SQIVND. Reading from cysteine to phenylalanine, the CDR3 counts 14 amino acids. The CDR3 DNA has 42 bases and is translated from base 1. Trimming takes 5 bases off V and 8 bases off J; junction bases not matched to a gene: 9. Specimen: CD4+ T cells from blood, collected at baseline. The V and J segments used are TRBV19 and TRBJ2-1; a stretch of 7 junction bases matches TRBD2. The clonotype originates from a human donor with classical Hodgkin lymphoma. The CDR3 here reads CASSQTSLPHEQFF. The DNA is as follows: TGTGCCAGTAGTCAGACTAGCCTCCCGCATGAGCAGTTCTTC.